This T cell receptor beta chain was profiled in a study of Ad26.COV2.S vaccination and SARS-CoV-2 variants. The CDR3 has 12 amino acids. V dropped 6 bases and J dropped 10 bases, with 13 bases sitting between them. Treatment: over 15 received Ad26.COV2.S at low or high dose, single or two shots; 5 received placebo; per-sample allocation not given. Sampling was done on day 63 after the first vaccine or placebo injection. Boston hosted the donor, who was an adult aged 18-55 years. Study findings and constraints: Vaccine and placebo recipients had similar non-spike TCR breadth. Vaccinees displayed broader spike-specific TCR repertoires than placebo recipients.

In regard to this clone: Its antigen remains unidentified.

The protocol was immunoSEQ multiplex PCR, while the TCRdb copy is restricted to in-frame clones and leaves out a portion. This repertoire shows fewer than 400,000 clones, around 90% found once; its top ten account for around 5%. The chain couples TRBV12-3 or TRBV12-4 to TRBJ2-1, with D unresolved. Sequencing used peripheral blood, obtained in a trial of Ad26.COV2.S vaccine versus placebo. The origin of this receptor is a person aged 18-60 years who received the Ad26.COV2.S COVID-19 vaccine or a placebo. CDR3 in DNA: TGTGCCAGCAGCCTGGTAAGGGTCGAGCAGTTCTTC. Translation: CASSLVRVEQFF.